The 25 T cell receptor beta chains below all came from one sample that was sequenced in a study of PD-1 blockade in classical Hodgkin lymphoma (dated by TCRdb to the early 2020s). The time point label here, explained by the study, means: cycle 4 day 1 (C4D1), after about 6 weeks of nivolumab. Every trial patient had relapsed after autologous stem cell transplantation, and cohorts A, B and C differed in prior brentuximab vedotin exposure. The library was obtained by the immunoSEQ multiplex PCR assay. Entries here come from immuneACCESS through TCRdb and include only in-frame sequences with V and J called. Some clones fail to appear in such tables; in the studies checked, an unresolved V gene covers under half of the shortfall, and the cause of the remainder is unknown. The sample yields about 39,000 clones; around four fifths were counted once. The ten most abundant clones make up roughly 9.8% of the sample.

The sample in question was peripheral blood mononuclear cells (PBMCs), obtained before the fourth cycle of nivolumab. These receptors originate from a human donor with classical Hodgkin lymphoma.

The chain links TRBV19 to TRBJ1-1; D is undetermined. The CDR3 has 13 residues. V was clipped by 3 bases and J by 6 bases, with 11 bases between them. CDR1 and CDR2 (germline): LNHDA, SQIVND (reference sequence). CDR3 bases: TGTGCCAGTAGTATTGTGCGGGCAGCTGAAGCTTTCTTT. It specifies CASSIVRAAEAFF. The full variable domain, completed using reference TRBV19 and TRBJ1-1, is DGGITQSPKYLFRKEGQNVTLSCEQNLNHDAMYWYRQDPGQGLRLIYYSQIVNDFQKGDIAEGYSVSREKKESFPLTVTSAQKNPTAFYLCASSIVRAAEAFFGQGTRLTVV.

V is TRBV27 and J is TRBJ2-7, with 8 bases aligning to TRBD2. From germline, CDR1 is MNHEY and CDR2 SMNVEV (reference sequence). The CDR3 length is 15 residues. Trimming took 4 bases from V and 7 from J; bases not matched to a gene: 12. The CDR3 DNA reads as TGTGCCAGCAGTTCTCGTAGCGGGGCCCTTTTGGAGCAGTACTTC. Protein sequence: CASSSRSGALLEQYF.

The rearrangement joins TRBV29-1 to TRBJ2-2, with 8 nucleotides matching TRBD1. This CDR3 is built from 13 residues. Germline-derived CDR1 and CDR2 are SQVTM and ANQGSEA. The V segment lost 7 bases and the J segment 7 bases; nucleotides outside the gene matches: 8. CDR3 region: CSARQGQGGELFF. The DNA for the CDR3 is TGCAGCGCCAGACAGGGGCAGGGCGGGGAGCTGTTTTTT.

This chain joins TRBV27 and TRBJ2-6, with D possibly called TRBD1 or TRBD2 (6 bases each). V lost 5 bases to trimming and J lost 0 bases, with 14 bases between them. Per germline, CDR1 MNHEY and CDR2 SMNVEV (reference sequence). This CDR3 has 17 amino acids. Here the CDR3 DNA reads TGTGCCAGCAGTCCTTGGGGGGCAAACTCTGGGGCCAACGTCCTGACTTTC. This gives the protein CASSPWGANSGANVLTF.

The rearrangement links TRBV5-1 to TRBJ2-5; D might be TRBD1 (6 bases). This CDR3 is 15 amino acids long. The V end lost 4 bases, the J end lost 4 bases, and 17 bases lay between the germline ends. Germline CDR1 is SGHRS and CDR2 is YFSETQ. This CDR3 reads CASSPARGLRETQYF. The CDR3 nucleotides are TGCGCCAGCAGCCCCGCCAGGGGTCTACGAGAGACCCAGTACTTC.

This clone was seen more than once but under ten times. The chain is built from TRBV5-1 and TRBJ2-1, with 10 bases aligning to TRBD2. Germline CDR1 is SGHRS and CDR2 is YFSETQ. CDR3 size: 15 residues. V lost 2 bases and J lost 2; bases outside the gene matches: 1. The CDR3 loop is CASSFSGGAYNEQFF. In DNA, the CDR3 is TGCGCCAGCAGCTTCAGCGGGGGGGCCTACAATGAGCAGTTCTTC.

The rearrangement joins TRBV19 to TRBJ1-3; 7 nucleotides match TRBD1. The CDR3 contains 15 residues. Germline CDR1 is LNHDA and CDR2 is SQIVND (reference sequence). V was pared by 3 bases and J by 2 bases, with 4 bases of the junction left unmatched. CDR3 in amino acids: CASSMGQSAGNTIYF. The CDR3 coding sequence is TGTGCCAGTAGTATGGGACAGTCCGCTGGAAACACCATATATTTT.

This clone was seen a single time. The chain is built from TRBV10-2 and TRBJ2-2; D gene ambiguous. V was clipped by 4 bases and J by 2 bases, with 8 bases between them. There are 14 residues in the CDR3. Germline V CDR1 and CDR2: WSHSY, SAAADI. The CDR3: CASSVGPNTGELFF. The CDR3 nucleotides are TGCGCCAGCAGTGTAGGGCCTAACACCGGGGAGCTGTTTTTT.

The chain uses TRBV4-1 and TRBJ2-1; 13 bases match TRBD2. Germline lookup yields CDR1 MGHRA and CDR2 YSYEKL. V shed 0 bases and J 8 bases; nucleotides not matched to a gene: 4. The CDR3 spans 16 residues. CDR3 sequence reads: CASSQDRLAGGHEQFF. The CDR3 nucleotides are TGCGCCAGCAGCCAAGACAGACTAGCGGGGGGCCATGAGCAGTTCTTC.

The rearrangement joins TRBV10-3 to TRBJ2-1, with D perhaps TRBD2 (5 bases). Germline V CDR1 and CDR2: ENHRY, SYGVKD. The germline V and J ends were trimmed by 4 bases and 4 bases, with 11 bases remaining between them. The CDR3 spans 14 residues. DNA for the CDR3: TGTGCCATCAGTGGCGCCCGGACTTACAATGAGCAGTTCTTC. Residues: CAISGARTYNEQFF.

This chain connects TRBV7-2 to TRBJ2-7; D not certain. CDR3 size: 15 residues. V gave up 2 bases and J gave up 3 bases, with 14 bases separating them. Germline CDR1 reads SGHTA; CDR2 reads FQGNSA. The CDR3 DNA is TGTGCCAGCAGCTTAATGACTGGGGTTCTCTACGAGCAGTACTTC. It encodes CASSLMTGVLYEQYF.

Only a few counts were recorded for this clone. This rearrangement joins TRBV10-3 to TRBJ1-2; D call uncertain. The CDR3 runs 13 residues. Germline CDR1 is ENHRY and CDR2 is SYGVKD. Trimming took 4 bases from V and 4 from J, leaving 10 bases between them. The CDR3 loop is CAISGGSRYGYTF. The CDR3 nucleotides read TGTGCCATCAGTGGAGGATCTCGCTATGGCTACACCTTC.

The rearrangement uses TRBV6-1 and TRBJ1-2; 10 nucleotides agree with TRBD1. With V trimmed by 6 bases and J by 5 bases, 6 bases remained unmatched. The CDR3 has 14 residues. From germline, CDR1 is MNHNS and CDR2 SASEGT. In DNA, the CDR3 is TGTGCCAGCAGAGAGACAGGGGGCGGTTATGGCTACACCTTC. Translating it yields CASRETGGGYGYTF.

The chain combines TRBV5-1 with TRBJ1-1; tentative D call: TRBD1 (5 bases). The germline V gene has CDR1 SGHRS and CDR2 YFSETQ. The V end was cut by 1 base, the J end by 0 bases, with 13 bases between. The CDR3 runs to 16 residues. This chain's CDR3 is CASSLTGRAMNTEAFF. In DNA, the CDR3 is TGCGCCAGCAGCTTGACCGGCAGGGCTATGAACACTGAAGCTTTCTTT.

The chain recombines TRBV7-5 with TRBJ1-5. TRBV7-5 is described as a pseudogene. This CDR3 is built from 12 residues. The CDR3 sequence: CVRSLFVQPQHF. CDR3 in DNA: TGTGTCAGAAGCTTATTTGTACAGCCCCAGCATTTT.

The rearrangement joins TRBV5-1 to TRBJ1-6; 9 nucleotides line up with TRBD1. Germline V lookup: CDR1 SGHRS, CDR2 YFSETQ. This CDR3 comprises 15 residues. Unmatched junction bases numbered 5, after V lost 0 bases and J lost 10 bases. The CDR3 loop is CASSLAGTGRSPLHF. The CDR3 DNA sequence: TGCGCCAGCAGCTTGGCCGGGACAGGGAGATCACCCCTCCACTTT. Full variable domain (remainder filled in from reference TRBV5-1 and TRBJ1-6): KAGVTQTPRYLIKTRGQQVTLSCSPISGHRSVSWYQQTPGQGLQFLFEYFSETQRNKGNFPGRFSGRQFSNSRSEMNVSTLELGDSALYLCASSLAGTGRSPLHFGNGTRLTVT.

The chain carries TRBV5-1 and TRBJ2-5; D call uncertain. Germline lookup yields CDR1 SGHRS and CDR2 YFSETQ. The CDR3 covers 14 residues. The germline V and J ends were trimmed by 1 base and 2 bases, with 9 bases remaining between them. The CDR3 nucleotides read TGCGCCAGCAGCTTGCAGCCCTCTCAAGAGACCCAGTACTTC. This gives the protein CASSLQPSQETQYF.

This rearrangement joins TRBV4-3 to TRBJ2-7; D is unclear. Germline assignment: CDR1 LGHNA and CDR2 YSLEER. The CDR3 extends over 14 amino acids. The V end lost 1 base, the J end lost 4 bases, and 11 bases lay between the germline ends. CDR3 in DNA: TGCGCCAGCAGCCAAGCCCCCTACCAATACGAGCAGTACTTC. It specifies CASSQAPYQYEQYF.

The chain employs TRBV27 and TRBJ2-1; D gene ambiguous. The germline gives CDR1 MNHEY, CDR2 SMNVEV (reference sequence). The CDR3 is 17 residues long. Trimming cost V 2 bases and J 0 bases, with 14 bases left between them. The CDR3, as DNA: TGTGCCAGCAGTTTACCCCCAGTACACGGCTCCTACAATGAGCAGTTCTTC. Translating gives CASSLPPVHGSYNEQFF.

This chain joins TRBV7-8 and TRBJ1-6; maybe TRBD1 (5 bases). Per germline, CDR1 SGHVS and CDR2 FQNEAQ. The CDR3 is 16 amino acids. V was clipped by 1 base and J by 4 bases, with 11 bases between them. The CDR3 spells CASSLVLGPYNSPLHF. The CDR3 nucleotides read TGTGCCAGCAGCTTAGTTTTGGGACCTTATAATTCACCCCTCCACTTT.

The V gene is TRBV4-3, the J gene TRBJ2-7; perhaps TRBD1 as D (6 bases). Trimming shortened V by 0 bases and J by 5 bases, and 14 bases separated the two germline ends. CDR3 size: 15 residues. The germline V gene has CDR1 LGHNA and CDR2 YSLEER. CDR3 nucleotides: TGCGCCAGCAGCCAAGATTTAACAGGGTTCGACGAGCAGTACTTC. Amino acid sequence: CASSQDLTGFDEQYF.

The V call is TRBV27, the J call TRBJ2-7; TRBD1 agrees at 9 bases. This CDR3 is 15 amino acids long. Trimming took 6 bases from V and 1 from J; bases not matched to a gene: 7. Germline lookup yields CDR1 MNHEY and CDR2 SMNVEV (reference sequence). As DNA, the CDR3 is TGTGCCAGCAGCCCACAGGGGGCGACGTCCTACGAGCAGTACTTC. It specifies CASSPQGATSYEQYF.

This clone was counted only a few times. The V call is TRBV6-5, the J call TRBJ2-7; D is undetermined. The CDR3 totals 11 residues. Trimming left V 6 bases short and J 4 bases short, with 7 bases between. Germline CDR1 is MNHEY and CDR2 is SVGAGI. The CDR3 DNA reads TGTGCCAGCAGGGAGAAATACGAGCAGTACTTC. Its translation is CASREKYEQYF.

The chain carries TRBV19 and TRBJ2-1; the D is unclear. Germline V gene sequence: CDR1 LNHDA, CDR2 SQIVND (reference sequence). The CDR3 has 16 amino acids. V lost 1 base, J lost 5 bases, and 15 bases lay in between. DNA for the CDR3: TGTGCCAGTAGTATAGGAGACCCCCAGAGTAACAATGAGCAGTTCTTC. As protein: CASSIGDPQSNNEQFF.

This clone occurred once. The chain is built from TRBV10-3 and TRBJ2-5; weak D call: TRBD1 (6 bases). Germline CDR1 and CDR2: ENHRY and SYGVKD. The CDR3 spans 11 residues. The CDR3 nucleotides are TGTGCGGCCAGGGGTCAAGAGACCCAGTACTTC. It specifies CAARGQETQYF.